The 5 T cell receptor beta chains below were found in one sample sequenced in a study of T cells in Graves' hyperthyroidism and ophthalmopathy. Regions amplified from RNA transcripts were the TCR beta CDR3 regions. HTBI primers were the set used in a first-round RT-PCR of the TCR CDR3. TCRdb called the multiplex PCR reads again in MiXCR, with one record for every CDR3 protein. The data show hundreds of thousands of distinct CDR3 sequences, with less than 45% seen just once and 7% to 7.5% held by the top ten. Sequences were obtained from peripheral blood or thyroid tissue (not recorded which). The receptor set was obtained from an adult man with Graves' disease, either hyperthyroidism or ophthalmopathy (not recorded which).

There are a few counts of this clonotype. V usage is TRBV13 and J usage is TRBJ1-1; weak D call: TRBD1 (5 bases). The CDR3 length is 13 residues. In germline, CDR1 is PRHDT, CDR2 FYEKMQ (reference sequence). Trimming removed 2 bases at V and 6 bases at J, with 10 bases between. The CDR3 region is CASSLTSRAEAFF. CDR3 coding DNA: TGTGCCAGCAGCTTAACGTCCAGGGCTGAAGCTTTCTTT.

V is TRBV20-1 and J is TRBJ2-5; D perhaps matches TRBD2 (6 bases). This CDR3 has 13 amino acids. Germline CDR1 is DFQATT and CDR2 is SNEGSKA (reference sequence). V shed 6 bases and J shed 9 bases, with 20 bases lying between them. DNA of the CDR3: TGCAGTGCCGGAGGGAAATTTGGGCAGCCCCAGTACTTC. This sequence encodes CSAGGKFGQPQYF.

Worth noting for this clonotype: This may stem from a read error, because a much larger clone lies one nucleotide away. The final CDR3 position lacks the conserved phenylalanine or tryptophan, pointing to a likely read error. This chain uses TRBV20-1 with TRBJ1-2; unclear D gene. The germline V and J ends were trimmed by 5 bases and 1 base, with 8 bases remaining between them. CDR3 length equals 12 residues. Per germline, CDR1 DFQATT and CDR2 SNEGSKA (reference sequence). CDR3 sequence: CSARILNYGYTL. The DNA for the CDR3 is TGCAGTGCTCGAATCCTTAACTATGGCTACACCCTC.

This clonotype was detected a few times. CDR3 amino acids: CASSPQGVGGAFF. In DNA form, the CDR3 reads TGTGCCAGCAGCCCTCAGGGGGTAGGCGGAGCTTTCTTT. This chain uses TRBV7-3 with TRBJ1-1; 7 bases fit TRBD1. After removal of 5 bases from V and 10 bases from J, the junction contained 10 bases not matched to a gene. This CDR3 has 13 amino acids. Germline V gene lookup returns CDR1 SGHTA and CDR2 FQGTGA.

Only one count was recorded for this clonotype. This chain joins TRBV11-2 and TRBJ2-5; the match to TRBD2 covers 11 bases. J gave up 7 bases and V 7 bases, and 17 bases lay outside the gene matches. The CDR3 length is 17 residues. CDR1 SGHAT and CDR2 FQNNGV come from the germline V gene. The CDR3 protein is CASTRLAGLNTGGTQYF. The CDR3 nucleotides read TGTGCCAGCACCCGACTAGCGGGGCTGAACACCGGGGGGACCCAGTACTTC.